This T cell receptor (beta chain) was sequenced during a study of blood T cells in healthy people across ages. Deletions cut 2 bases from V and 4 bases from J, with 11 bases between. The V gene's germline CDR1 is MNHEY and CDR2 SVGAGI. The CDR3 length is 14 residues. The use of a sample-barcoded 5' primer and a J-beta primer mix characterized a second PCR of roughly 6 to 12 cycles. TCRdb re-analysed the 5' RACE reads in MiXCR, keeping a single row per CDR3 protein. The sample records 500,000 to 550,000 distinct CDR3 sequences, approximately 25% being singletons. These data were likewise used in another study, on T cells of mothers and their children.

This sequence originates from a boy aged 5-17 years in good health. The V and J genes are TRBV6-5 and TRBJ1-1, with a weak D call TRBD1 (5 bases). Sequencing used blood. As DNA, the CDR3 is TGTGCCAGCAGTTACGGGAGGCAGGGCACTGAAGCTTTCTTT. This gives the protein CASSYGRQGTEAFF.